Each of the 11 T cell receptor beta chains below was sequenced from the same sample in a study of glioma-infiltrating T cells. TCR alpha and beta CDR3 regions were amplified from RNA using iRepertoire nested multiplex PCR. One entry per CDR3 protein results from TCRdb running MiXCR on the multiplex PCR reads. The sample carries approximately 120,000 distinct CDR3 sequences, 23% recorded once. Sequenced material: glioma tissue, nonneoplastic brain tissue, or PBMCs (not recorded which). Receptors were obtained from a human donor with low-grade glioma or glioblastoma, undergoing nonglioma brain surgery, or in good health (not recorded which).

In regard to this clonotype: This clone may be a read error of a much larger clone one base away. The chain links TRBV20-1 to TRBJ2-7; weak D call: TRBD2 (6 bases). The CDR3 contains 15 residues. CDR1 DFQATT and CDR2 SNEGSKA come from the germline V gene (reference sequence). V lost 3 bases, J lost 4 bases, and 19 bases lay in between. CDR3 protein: CSASQSSVANYEQYF. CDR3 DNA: TGCAGTGCTAGTCAGTCTAGCGTGGCGAATTACGAGCAGTACTTC.

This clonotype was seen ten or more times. The CDR3 is CASSLDPSGQETQYF. The CDR3 DNA follows: TGTGCCAGCAGTTTAGACCCCAGCGGTCAAGAGACCCAGTACTTC. The chain joins TRBV12-3 or TRBV12-4 to TRBJ2-5; tentative D call: TRBD2 (5 bases). V gave up 1 base and J gave up 2 bases, with 11 bases separating them. The CDR3 extends over 15 amino acids.

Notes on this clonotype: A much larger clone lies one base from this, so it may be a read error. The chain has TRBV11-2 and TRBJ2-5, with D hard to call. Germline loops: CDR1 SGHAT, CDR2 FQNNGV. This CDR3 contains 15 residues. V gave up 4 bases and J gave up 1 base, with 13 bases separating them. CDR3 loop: CASSSFSWAQETQYF. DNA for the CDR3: TGTGCCAGCAGCTCCTTCTCATGGGCCCAAGAGACCCAGTACTTC.

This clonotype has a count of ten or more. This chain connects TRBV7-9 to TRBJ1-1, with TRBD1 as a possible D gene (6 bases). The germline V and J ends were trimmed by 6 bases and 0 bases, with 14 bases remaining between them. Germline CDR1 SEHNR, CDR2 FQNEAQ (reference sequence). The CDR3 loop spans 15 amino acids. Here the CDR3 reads CASRRPGTLNTEAFF. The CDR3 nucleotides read TGTGCCAGCAGGAGACCGGGGACACTGAACACTGAAGCTTTCTTT.

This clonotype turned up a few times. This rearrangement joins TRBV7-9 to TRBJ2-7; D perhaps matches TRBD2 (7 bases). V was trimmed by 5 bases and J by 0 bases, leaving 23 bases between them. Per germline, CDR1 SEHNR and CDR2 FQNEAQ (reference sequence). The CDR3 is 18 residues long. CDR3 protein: CASSQGGVAGASSYEQYF. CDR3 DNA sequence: TGTGCCAGCAGCCAAGGGGGAGTAGCGGGTGCCTCCTCCTACGAGCAGTACTTC. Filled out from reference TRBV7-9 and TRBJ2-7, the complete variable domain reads DTGVSQNPRHKITKRGQNVTFRCDPISEHNRLYWYRQTLGQGPEFLTYFQNEAQLEKSRLLSDRFSAERPKGSFSTLEIQRTEQGDSAMYLCASSQGGVAGASSYEQYFGPGTRLTVT.

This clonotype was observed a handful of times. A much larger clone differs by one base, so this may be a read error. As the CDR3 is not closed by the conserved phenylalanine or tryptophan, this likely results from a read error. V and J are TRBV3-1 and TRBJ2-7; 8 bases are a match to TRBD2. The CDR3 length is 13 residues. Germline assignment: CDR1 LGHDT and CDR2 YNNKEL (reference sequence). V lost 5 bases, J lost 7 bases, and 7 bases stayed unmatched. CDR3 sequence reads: CASSSGLGLEQYL. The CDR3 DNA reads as TGTGCCAGCAGCTCGGGACTAGGATTGGAGCAGTACCTC.

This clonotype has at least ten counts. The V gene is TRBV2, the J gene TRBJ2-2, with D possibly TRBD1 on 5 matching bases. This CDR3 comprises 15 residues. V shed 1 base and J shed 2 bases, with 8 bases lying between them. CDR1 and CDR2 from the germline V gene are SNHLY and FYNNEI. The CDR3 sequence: CASSEGGLNTGELFF. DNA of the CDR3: TGTGCCAGCAGTGAAGGGGGCTTAAACACCGGGGAGCTGTTTTTT.

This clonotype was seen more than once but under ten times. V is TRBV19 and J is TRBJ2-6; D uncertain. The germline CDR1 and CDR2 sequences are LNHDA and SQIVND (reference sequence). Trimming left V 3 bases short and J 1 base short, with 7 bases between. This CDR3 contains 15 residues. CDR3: CASSMAGSGANVLTF. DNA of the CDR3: TGTGCCAGTAGTATGGCCGGGTCTGGGGCCAACGTCCTGACTTTC. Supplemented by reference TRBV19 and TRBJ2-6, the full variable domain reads DGGITQSPKYLFRKEGQNVTLSCEQNLNHDAMYWYRQDPGQGLRLIYYSQIVNDFQKGDIAEGYSVSREKKESFPLTVTSAQKNPTAFYLCASSMAGSGANVLTFGAGSRLTVL.

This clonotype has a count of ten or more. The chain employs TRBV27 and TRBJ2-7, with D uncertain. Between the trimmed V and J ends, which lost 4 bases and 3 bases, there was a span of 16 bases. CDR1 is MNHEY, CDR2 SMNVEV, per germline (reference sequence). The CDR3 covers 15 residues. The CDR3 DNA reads TGTGCCAGCAGTTCGCCCGCAGGCAACAGCTACGAGCAGTACTTC. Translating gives CASSSPAGNSYEQYF.

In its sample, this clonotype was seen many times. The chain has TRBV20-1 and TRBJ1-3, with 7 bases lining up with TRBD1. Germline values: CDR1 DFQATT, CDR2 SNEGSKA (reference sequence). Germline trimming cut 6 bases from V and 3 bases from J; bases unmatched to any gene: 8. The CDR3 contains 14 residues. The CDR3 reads CSASKGAIGNTIYF. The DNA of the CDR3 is TGCAGTGCCTCCAAGGGGGCTATTGGAAACACCATATATTTT.

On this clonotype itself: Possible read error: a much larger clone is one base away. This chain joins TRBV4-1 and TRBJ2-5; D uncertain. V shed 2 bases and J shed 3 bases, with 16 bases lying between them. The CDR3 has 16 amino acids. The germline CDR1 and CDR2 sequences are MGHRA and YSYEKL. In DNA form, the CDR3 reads TGCGCCAGCAGCCAACCATGGCCGCGTCGAGAAGAGACCCAGTACTTC. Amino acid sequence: CASSQPWPRREETQYF.